This TCR beta chain was found in a study of T cell responses to AZD1222 COVID-19 vaccine (dated by TCRdb to the early 2020s). A note on the overall study: AZD1222 recipients given second doses at about 4 weeks or at about 12 weeks were pooled, since spike-specific TCR depth and breadth were not found to differ between the two schedules. Trial participants were enrolled into age subgroups of 18-55, 56-69 and 70-plus years, which contained roughly 140, 27 and 60 TCR-sequenced participants, respectively. A total of just over 230 trial participants underwent TCR sequencing, of whom about 210 received two doses of AZD1222 and about 26 received two doses of the MenACWY control vaccine. General findings and caveats noted by the study authors: Conclusions about previously exposed vaccinees were limited because only six AZD1222 recipients were SARS-CoV-2 seropositive at baseline. CD4 TCRs associated with the vaccine covered the entire spike protein, and the dominant responses were in regions 160-218 and 743-854. Reportedly, almost half of the unique spike-specific TCRs recognized epitopes lying outside the regions that are mutated in the B.1.351 and B.1.1.7 variants. Participants were mostly white British, with more females than males. The authors suggested clonal diversity may have been underestimated. In the small 56-69-year group, the increase in depth fell short of significance, most likely because of low power. After two AZD1222 doses, both the breadth and the depth of spike-specific TCRs were significantly higher than at day 0 and than in MenACWY recipients. Because no day 14 peak-response samples were available, repertoires were characterized only after the peak T cell response.

V loses 0 bases of germline sequence and J loses 4 bases, and the interval between the two ends is 12 bases. From cysteine to phenylalanine, the CDR3 is 15 amino acids long. This entry keeps only the CDR3 DNA: 45 bases, framed from base 1. Taken from the germline V gene, the CDR1 and CDR2 loops are LGHNA and YNFKEQ. Of note for this clone: What this receptor recognizes is not known. It has no much larger one-base neighbor in the sample; base qualities were not kept.

The CDR3 regions of human TCRbeta chains were analyzed by immunosequencing. The authors processed their data as follows. Repertoire TCRs were matched against a reference library of SARS-CoV-2-specific TCRs generated with the MIRA antigen-specificity platform. Breadth meant the fraction of unique TCRs that were SARS-CoV-2-associated, whereas depth meant the fraction of total T cells that were SARS-CoV-2-associated. Using the MIRA data, each spike-specific TCR was mapped to the spike region that the TCR reacts to and placed in a CD4 or CD8 class. Log10-transformed breadth and depth values were compared by one-way ANOVA with Sidak's multiple comparisons tests. Drawn from immuneACCESS, this table holds only the in-frame rearrangements with V and J called that TCRdb kept. Clones are partly lost; checked studies trace under half to an unresolved V gene and leave the rest unexplained. The DNA gave D and trimming, while V, J and clone size come from that table. The sample table records some 140,000 clones; approximately 93% of these occur just once. The biggest ten clones account for about 5% of the sample.

This sample's time point label indicates: baseline before first vaccination. Vaccinee samples came from UK trials COV001 and COV002, including a single-blind randomized controlled phase 2/3 trial of AZD1222 (ChAdOx1 nCoV-19) in healthy adults. Trial participant PBMC samples were collected at day 0 and day 28 after the second dose for TCRbeta chain sequencing. The sample here was peripheral blood, taken on day 0 of AZD1222 vaccination. This sequence was found in an adult in good health. The chain links TRBV4-2 with TRBJ1-2, with the D gene uncertain. The CDR3 region: CASSQEIETVYGYTF. The nucleotide sequence reads TGTGCCAGCAGCCAAGAAATTGAGACGGTCTATGGCTACACCTTC.